This TCR beta chain originates from a study of CD8+ T cells in alopecia areata. The CDR3 is 15 residues long. Germline V gene sequence: CDR1 ENHRY, CDR2 SYGVKD. The trim removed 6 bases at V and 3 bases at J, leaving 8 bases unmatched. Investigators isolated RNA and reverse transcribed it into cDNA to act as the sequencing template. The method was immunoSEQ multiplex PCR; TCRdb's version includes in-frame clones alone and lacks a portion of them. The sample carries approximately 140,000 clones, around 86% recorded once. The V gene is TRBV10-3, the J gene TRBJ2-1, with 7 bases aligning to TRBD1. The clonotype was recovered from a human donor with alopecia areata. The sequencing used CD8+ T cells sorted from blood, collected at week 0. CDR3 in DNA: TGTGCCATCAGCGAAGGACAGGATCTCTACAATGAGCAGTTCTTC. This codes for CAISEGQDLYNEQFF.